Listed below are T cell receptor beta chains from one sample, sequenced in a study of human T cells and chemical hapten exposure. A single record per CDR3 protein comes from TCRdb applying MiXCR to the RACE reads. This table has just under 350,000 distinct CDR3 sequences, 6% to 8.5% appearing once. Here the sequenced sample was whole blood, taken in connection with sensitization to the hapten diphenylcyclopropenone (DPC). The source is a woman between 18 and 30 years old with alopecia areata. Some clones in this sample may be carry-over from other donors' samples. The CDR3 runs from the conserved cysteine through the conserved F or W. The D gene is left open where the match is weak. Some rows have no size entry. The others give once, few or many, or a class for an expanded clone.

abundance	d_gene	len	v_gene	j_gene	CDR3aa	CDR3nt
few	TRBD1	16	TRBV7-2	TRBJ1-4	CASSSYLTGLSEKLFF	TGTGCCAGCAGCTCGTACCTGACAGGGCTGAGCGAAAAACTGTTTTTT
many	TRBD1	15	TRBV6-2/TRBV6-3	TRBJ1-5	CASSWTGGSNQPQHF	TGTGCCAGCAGTTGGACAGGGGGGAGCAATCAGCCCCAGCATTTT
few	TRBD2	14	TRBV7-6	TRBJ2-1	CASQARGTYNEQFF	TGTGCCAGCCAGGCGCGGGGGACCTACAATGAGCAGTTCTTC
.	.	14	TRBV6-5	TRBJ2-2	CASRDLRDTGELFF	TGTGCCAGCAGGGATCTCAGGGACACCGGGGAGCTGTTTTTT
few	.	17	TRBV12-3/TRBV12-4	TRBJ1-2	CASSLQSGGTDNYGYTF	TGTGCCAGCAGTTTACAAAGTGGCGGTACGGATAACTATGGCTACACCTTC
.	TRBD1	16	TRBV15	TRBJ1-4	CATSGTVSSTNEKLFF	TGTGCCACCAGCGGGACAGTATCTTCAACTAATGAAAAACTGTTTTTT
many	.	16	TRBV21-1	TRBJ1-5	CASTKSGTGGNQPQHF	TGTGCCAGCACCAAGTCCGGGACAGGGGGCAATCAGCCCCAGCATTTT
few	.	14	TRBV27	TRBJ2-3	CASSPQGRGDTQYF	TGTGCCAGCAGTCCCCAAGGTCGGGGAGATACGCAGTATTTT
.	.	12	TRBV12-3/TRBV12-4	TRBJ2-3	CASSREGFTQYF	TGTGCCAGCAGTCGAGAGGGTTTTACGCAGTATTTT
.	.	14	TRBV12-3/TRBV12-4	TRBJ1-1	CASSLRKMNTEAFF	TGTGCCAGCAGTCTCAGGAAGATGAACACTGAAGCTTTCTTT
few	.	16	TRBV7-8	TRBJ2-3	CASSFGGRGWSDTQYF	TGTGCCAGCAGCTTCGGCGGCAGGGGATGGTCAGATACGCAGTATTTT
many	.	15	TRBV2	TRBJ2-6	CASSDKNSGANVLTF	TGTGCCAGCAGTGACAAAAACTCTGGGGCCAACGTCCTGACTTTC
.	.	15	TRBV5-1	TRBJ2-3	CASSLVGETTDTQYF	TGCGCCAGCAGCTTGGTTGGAGAGACCACAGATACGCAGTATTTT
many	TRBD2	15	TRBV7-2	TRBJ2-3	CASSPGTSAPDTQYF	TGTGCCAGCAGCCCCGGGACTAGCGCCCCAGATACGCAGTATTTT
few	.	15	TRBV6-2/TRBV6-3	TRBJ2-7	CASSYEAGNSYEQYF	TGTGCCAGCAGTTACGAGGCGGGGAACTCCTACGAGCAGTACTTC
few	.	14	TRBV7-2	TRBJ2-7	CASSGRQVTYEQYF	TGTGCCAGCAGCGGTCGACAGGTAACCTACGAGCAGTACTTC
many	.	13	TRBV7-2	TRBJ1-5	CASSYRGNQPQHF	TGTGCCAGCAGTTACAGGGGCAATCAGCCCCAGCATTTT